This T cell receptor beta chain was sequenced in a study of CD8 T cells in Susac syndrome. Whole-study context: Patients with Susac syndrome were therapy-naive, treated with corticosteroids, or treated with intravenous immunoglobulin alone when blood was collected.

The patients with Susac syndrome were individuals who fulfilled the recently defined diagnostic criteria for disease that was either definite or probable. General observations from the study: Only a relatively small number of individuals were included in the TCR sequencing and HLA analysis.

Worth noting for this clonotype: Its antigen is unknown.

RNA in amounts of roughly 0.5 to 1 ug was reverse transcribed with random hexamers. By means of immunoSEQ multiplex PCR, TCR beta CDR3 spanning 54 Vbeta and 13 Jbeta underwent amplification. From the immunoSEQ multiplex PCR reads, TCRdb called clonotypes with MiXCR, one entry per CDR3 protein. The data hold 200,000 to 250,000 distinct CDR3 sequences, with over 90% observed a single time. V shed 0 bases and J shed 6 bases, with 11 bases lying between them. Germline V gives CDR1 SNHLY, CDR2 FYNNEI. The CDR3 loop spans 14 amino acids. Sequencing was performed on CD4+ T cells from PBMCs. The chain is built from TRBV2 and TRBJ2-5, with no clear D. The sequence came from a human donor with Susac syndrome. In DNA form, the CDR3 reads TGTGCCAGCAGTGAAGCGATACAGTTGAAGACCCAGTACTTC. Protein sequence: CASSEAIQLKTQYF.